Listed below are T cell receptor beta chains from one sample, sequenced in a study of identical twins. TCRdb re-analysed the 5' RACE reads in MiXCR, keeping a single row per CDR3 protein. The sample records approximately 190,000 distinct CDR3 sequences, about 16% being singletons. The data were also submitted as part of a second study, on T cells expressing NK-cell markers.

Sequenced material: CD8+ T cells sorted from blood. The origin of the receptors is a woman aged 18-30 years in good health. CDR3s include the opening cysteine and the closing phenylalanine or tryptophan. D genes are given only for firm matches. Expanded clones get a size class; other rows say once, few or many, or leave the size out.

V	D	size	J	DNA	CDR3
TRBV6-2/TRBV6-3	-	few	TRBJ2-7	TGTGCCAGCAGTCGCGGGACACGTACCTACGAGCAGTACTTC	CASSRGTRTYEQYF
TRBV10-2	-	-	TRBJ2-7	TGCGCCAGCAGTGAGTCGCCCGGCTACGAGCAGTACTTC	CASSESPGYEQYF
TRBV29-1	TRBD1	few	TRBJ1-1	TGCAGCGTTAAGGGGGCGACTGAAGCTTTCTTT	CSVKGATEAFF
TRBV6-2/TRBV6-3	TRBD1	-	TRBJ1-1	TGTGCCAGCAGTTACCTTCGGATACAGGGGGGCTCTGAAGCTTTCTTT	CASSYLRIQGGSEAFF
TRBV5-6	TRBD2	few	TRBJ2-7	TGTGCCAGCAGCTGGGGGGGGACGTACGAGCAGTACTTC	CASSWGGTYEQYF
TRBV6-5	-	few	TRBJ2-1	TGTGCCAGCAGTTACTATAAGGAGGGGGCGATTGAGCAGTTCTTC	CASSYYKEGAIEQFF
TRBV7-8	-	-	TRBJ2-1	TGTGCCAGCAGCCCCCTGGTTAGCGGCAATGAGCAGTTCTTC	CASSPLVSGNEQFF
TRBV6-1	-	many	TRBJ1-1	TGCGCCAGCTCCGAGGGGACTGAAGCTTTCTTT	CASSEGTEAFF
TRBV4-1	-	-	TRBJ2-2	TGCGCCAGCAGGGATACCAGCACCGGGGAGCTGTTTTTT	CASRDTSTGELFF
TRBV29-1	TRBD1	-	TRBJ1-2	TGCAGCGTTGGGGGACAGGGCAACACCTTC	CSVGGQGNTF
TRBV12-3/TRBV12-4	-	many	TRBJ2-3	TGTGCCAGCAGTTACCGACTGATAGATACGCAGTATTTT	CASSYRLIDTQYF
TRBV7-3	TRBD1	-	TRBJ2-1	TGTGCCAGCAGCTTACAGGGGGGATCACCGGGACAGGGGAACAATGAGCAGTTCTTC	CASSLQGGSPGQGNNEQFF
TRBV9	-	-	TRBJ2-2	TGTGCCAGCAGCGTGCAGGGAGGCACCGGGGAGCTGTTTTTT	CASSVQGGTGELFF
TRBV4-3	-	-	TRBJ2-7	TGCGCCAGCAGCCAAGGGTCCGGGAAAAAGGTCTACGAGCAGTACTTC	CASSQGSGKKVYEQYF
TRBV29-1	-	-	TRBJ2-2	TGCAGCGTTGGAGGCCCTGACAGGTACACCGGGGAGCTGTTTTTT	CSVGGPDRYTGELFF
TRBV7-9	-	-	TRBJ1-2	TGTGCCAGCAGCCCCGACATGGTTGATGGCTACACCTTC	CASSPDMVDGYTF
TRBV12-3/TRBV12-4	-	-	TRBJ2-2	TGTGCCAGCAGTTTATGGGAGGAGCTGTTTTTT	CASSLWEELFF
TRBV14	-	few	TRBJ1-1	TGTGCCAGCAGCCAAGGTCCCTCTCTGGAGGCTTTCTTT	CASSQGPSLEAFF
TRBV5-1	-	-	TRBJ1-4	TGCGCCAGCAGCTTCTCCGAAGGGGGGGGGAAACTGTTTTTT	CASSFSEGGGKLFF
TRBV5-1	-	-	TRBJ2-3	TGCGCCAGCAGCTCCCTAAAGACAGGTACAGATACGCAGTATTTT	CASSSLKTGTDTQYF
TRBV20-1	TRBD2	few	TRBJ2-5	TGCAGTGCTGTCGAGCGGGGGGGCAGGGAGACCCAGTACTTC	CSAVERGGRETQYF
TRBV7-9	TRBD1	-	TRBJ1-2	TGTGCCAGCAGCTTTGAAGTGGGACAGGGGGATGGCTACACCTTC	CASSFEVGQGDGYTF
TRBV2	-	few	TRBJ2-1	TGTGCCGGCAGGACTGCATACAATGTGGAGCAGTTCTTC	CAGRTAYNVEQFF
TRBV29-1	TRBD1	-	TRBJ1-2	TGCAGCGCAAGACAGGGCCCCTATGGCTACACCTTC	CSARQGPYGYTF
TRBV7-9	TRBD2	few	TRBJ2-1	TGTGCCAGCCGCCTACTAGCGGGAGGGCCCCATGAGCAGTTCTTC	CASRLLAGGPHEQFF
TRBV9	TRBD2	-	TRBJ2-7	TGTGCCAGCAGCCCAGGGATCGGGGGCGGGGGGTACGAGCAGTACTTC	CASSPGIGGGGYEQYF
TRBV5-6	-	few	TRBJ1-2	TGTGCCAGCAGCTTTAGCGGGGTCATCTATGGCTACACCTTC	CASSFSGVIYGYTF
TRBV15	TRBD2	few	TRBJ2-7	TGTGCCACCAGCAGAACCCCATATCGGGCGGGAGCGGACGAGCAGTACTTC	CATSRTPYRAGADEQYF
TRBV5-1	-	-	TRBJ2-1	TGCGCCAGCAGCCAGACGGCGGGGACCTACAATGAGCAGTTCTTC	CASSQTAGTYNEQFF
TRBV7-8	TRBD2	-	TRBJ2-3	TGTGCCAGCAGCCTAGAGGGGCCCCTAGCGGGAGCATCAGATACGCAGTATTTT	CASSLEGPLAGASDTQYF
TRBV19	-	-	TRBJ2-7	TGTGCCAGTAGTTTCGGACTATCCGCCAGCTACGAGCAGTACTTC	CASSFGLSASYEQYF
TRBV14	TRBD1	few	TRBJ1-4	TGTGCCAGCAGCCATAGGACAGGGTTTGATGAAAAACTGTTTTTT	CASSHRTGFDEKLFF
TRBV12-3/TRBV12-4	TRBD2	-	TRBJ2-2	TGTGCCAGCAGCCACAGACTAGCGGGAAACACCGGGGAGCTGTTTTTT	CASSHRLAGNTGELFF
TRBV12-3/TRBV12-4	-	-	TRBJ1-2	TGTGCCAGCACCGCCGGGACGGTGGCTGGGTATGGCTACACCTTC	CASTAGTVAGYGYTF
TRBV7-9	-	-	TRBJ1-4	TGTGCCAGCAGCTTCCAGGGGAGGGAAAAACTGTTTTTT	CASSFQGREKLFF
TRBV25-1	-	-	TRBJ2-3	TGTGCCAGCGTCCCCCCTTTGTCAGATACGCAGTATTTT	CASVPPLSDTQYF
TRBV6-1	-	many	TRBJ2-2	TGTGCCAGCAGGCCGGGGTGGAACACCGGGGAGCTGTTTTTT	CASRPGWNTGELFF
TRBV6-2/TRBV6-3	-	-	TRBJ2-7	TGTGTTGTGGGAGGCTACGAGCAGTACTTC	CVVGGYEQYF
TRBV11-2	-	-	TRBJ2-7	TGTGCCAGCAGCTACGGGACACCGGGGACCTACGAGCAGTACTTC	CASSYGTPGTYEQYF
TRBV4-3	-	few	TRBJ1-1	TGCGCCAGCAGCCAAGAGATCCCAGGCACTGAAGCTTTCTTT	CASSQEIPGTEAFF